The present TCR beta chain was sequenced within a study of shared clonotypes between healthy human individuals. V shed 0 bases and J shed 1 base, with 12 bases lying between them. The CDR3 spans 16 residues. Germline V lookup: CDR1 MNHNS, CDR2 SASEGT. A note on this clone: The antigen remains undetermined.

This table comes from immunoSEQ multiplex PCR, and its TCRdb copy is limited to in-frame clones, with some not included. The sample includes roughly 2.1 million clones, about 92% seen only once; the top ten take over 1.5%. Naive-designated CD8 cells lacked CD45RO, were positively enriched for CCR7, and omitted terminally differentiated effector memory CD45RA+ cells. The study's findings and limits: The genetic and exposure-history diversity represented was limited by few donors. Between four donors, naive CD4 clonotypes were shared at a level of around 4.8%.

Sample: naive CD8+ T cells from PBMCs. The receptor was derived from a man younger than 30 in good health. Some clones in this sample may be carry-over from other donors' samples. J is TRBJ1-2 and V is TRBV6-1; no reliable D call. The CDR3 sequence: CASSEALRADNYGYTF. The CDR3 DNA reads TGTGCCAGCAGTGAAGCGCTTCGGGCAGATAACTATGGCTACACCTTC.